This T cell receptor (beta chain) was sequenced during a study of technical replicates of blood from a few donors. Data came from immunoSEQ multiplex PCR; TCRdb stores just in-frame clones and leaves some out. The sample carries more than 65,000 clones, 80% to 95% recorded once. V was clipped by 3 bases and J by 2 bases, with 10 bases between them. This CDR3 has 14 amino acids. Germline CDR1 PRHDT, CDR2 FYEKMQ (reference sequence). V gene TRBV13 combines with J gene TRBJ1-1; the D gene is possibly TRBD1 (6 bases). Material: T cells isolated from PBMCs. The receptor was isolated from a human donor in good health. This chain's CDR3 is CASSLRQANTEAFF. As DNA, the CDR3 is TGTGCCAGCAGCTTGAGACAGGCAAACACTGAAGCTTTCTTT.